A single sample gave rise to the 23 T cell receptor beta chains below, sequenced in a study of early T cells in non-severe SARS-CoV-2 infection. Using its own MiXCR run on the 5' RACE reads, TCRdb lists one record per CDR3 protein. The sample lists almost 65,000 distinct CDR3 sequences; over 4% were seen once. Sequenced material: whole blood. Receptors were obtained from an adult who was a healthcare worker with PCR-confirmed SARS-CoV-2 infection or an uninfected control (not recorded which).

This clonotype was found many times. V and J are TRBV10-3 and TRBJ2-5, with TRBD2 matching over 8 bases. The CDR3 consists of 13 residues. Germline V gene lookup returns CDR1 ENHRY and CDR2 SYGVKD. V shed 4 bases and J 5 bases; nucleotides not matched to a gene: 3. CDR3 coding DNA: TGTGCCATCAGTGCGGGGGGGCAGGAGACCCAGTACTTC. It specifies CAISAGGQETQYF.

This clonotype was detected many times. The chain recombines TRBV20-1 with TRBJ2-5; unclear D gene. The V gene lost 3 bases and the J gene lost 0 bases, with 11 bases spanning the gap. The CDR3 runs 14 residues. Germline CDR1 and CDR2: DFQATT and SNEGSKA (reference sequence). The CDR3 coding sequence is TGCAGTGCTAGCCCCGGACCAAACCAAGAGACCCAGTACTTC. This codes for CSASPGPNQETQYF.

The chain's CDR3 is CASSFGTGRTGELFF. CDR3 bases: TGTGCCAGCAGCTTTGGGACAGGTCGCACCGGGGAGCTGTTTTTT. This chain joins TRBV5-4 and TRBJ2-2; 8 bases fit TRBD1. Germline V gene lookup returns CDR1 SGHNT and CDR2 YYREEE (reference sequence). V lost 2 bases and J lost 4; bases outside the gene matches: 4. The CDR3 consists of 15 residues. Combining the CDR3 with reference TRBV5-4 and TRBJ2-2 gives the whole variable domain ETGVTQSPTHLIKTRGQQVTLRCSSQSGHNTVSWYQQALGQGPQFIFQYYREEENGRGNFPPRFSGLQFPNYSSELNVNALELDDSALYLCASSFGTGRTGELFFGEGSRLTVL.

This clonotype is medium-sized within its sample. V usage is TRBV27 and J usage is TRBJ1-5; D remains unclear. The V end lost 2 bases, the J end lost 4 bases, and 9 bases lay between the germline ends. The germline V gene has CDR1 MNHEY and CDR2 SMNVEV (reference sequence). The length of the CDR3 is 14 residues. Here the CDR3 DNA reads TGTGCCAGCAGTTTAGGGCGGGGAAATCAGCCCCAGCATTTT. Translated, it gives CASSLGRGNQPQHF.

Ten or more counts support this clonotype. The rearrangement joins TRBV24-1 to TRBJ2-1; TRBD2 aligns across 14 bases. The CDR3 spans 18 residues. The trim removed 4 bases at V and 0 bases at J, leaving 4 bases unmatched. Germline V gene sequence: CDR1 KGHDR, CDR2 SFDVKD. The CDR3 DNA reads TGTGCCACCAGTGACCCCGGACTAGCGGGAGGCTCCTACAATGAGCAGTTCTTC. Amino acids: CATSDPGLAGGSYNEQFF.

This clonotype was observed a few times. The rearrangement links TRBV11-2 to TRBJ2-5, with TRBD2 as a possible D gene (5 bases). V dropped 5 bases and J dropped 2 bases, with 15 bases sitting between them. Germline V gene sequence: CDR1 SGHAT, CDR2 FQNNGV. The CDR3 is made up of 15 amino acids. The CDR3 is CASSPKAVAQETQYF. In nucleotides, the CDR3 is TGTGCCAGCAGCCCAAAAGCGGTCGCACAAGAGACCCAGTACTTC.

V usage is TRBV3-1 and J usage is TRBJ1-2, with D possibly TRBD1 on 5 matching bases. CDR3 length equals 15 residues. The germline V and J ends were trimmed by 1 base and 4 bases, with 13 bases remaining between them. CDR1 is LGHDT, CDR2 YNNKEL, per germline (reference sequence). CDR3: CASSQVKGPVYGYTF. CDR3 in DNA: TGTGCCAGCAGCCAAGTCAAGGGGCCAGTCTATGGCTACACCTTC.

This clonotype showed up many times. This chain links TRBV3-1 with TRBJ2-5; D gene unclear. V was cut by 2 bases and J by 5 bases, with 3 bases left in between. Germline CDR1 is LGHDT and CDR2 is YNNKEL (reference sequence). CDR3 length: 11 amino acids. Here the CDR3 DNA reads TGTGCCAGCAGCCAAACGGAGACCCAGTACTTC. It is translated as CASSQTETQYF.

In its sample, this clonotype was seen a few times. V gene TRBV20-1 combines with J gene TRBJ2-1; the match to TRBD1 covers 9 bases. The CDR3 is made up of 13 amino acids. Germline values: CDR1 DFQATT, CDR2 SNEGSKA (reference sequence). The ends lost 3 bases at V and 8 bases at J; junction bases unmatched: 5. CDR3 nucleotides: TGCAGTGCTAGCGGGACAGGGTTACATGAGCAGTTCTTC. This gives the protein CSASGTGLHEQFF.

This clonotype was detected a few times. The V call is TRBV5-6, the J call TRBJ2-7; 7 nucleotides match TRBD2. CDR1 is SGHDT, CDR2 YYEEEE, per germline. The trim removed 3 bases at V and 3 bases at J, leaving 12 bases unmatched. This CDR3 has 16 amino acids. The CDR3 reads CASSSGRSGVFYEQYF. The CDR3 DNA reads as TGTGCCAGCAGCTCCGGTCGGAGCGGGGTCTTCTACGAGCAGTACTTC.

This clonotype was detected many times. The chain has TRBV9 and TRBJ1-1; maybe TRBD1 (6 bases). Trimming cost V 3 bases and J 1 base, with 13 bases left between them. This CDR3 spans 15 amino acids. The V gene's germline CDR1 is SGDLS and CDR2 YYNGEE. The CDR3 nucleotides are TGTGCCAGCAGCGCGGGGGGCGTCACGAACACTGAAGCTTTCTTT. This encodes CASSAGGVTNTEAFF.

This clonotype was detected ten times or more. V and J are TRBV6-5 and TRBJ2-1; possibly TRBD1 or TRBD2 for D (5 bases each). CDR3 length: 14 residues. Per germline, CDR1 MNHEY and CDR2 SVGAGI. V dropped 4 bases and J dropped 8 bases, with 15 bases sitting between them. CDR3 DNA: TGTGCCAGCAGTTTAGGGGACGGCTTCGATGAGCAGTTCTTC. Translating gives CASSLGDGFDEQFF.

This clonotype was observed a handful of times. The V call is TRBV6-1, the J call TRBJ1-1; D gene uncertain. The CDR3 loop spans 15 amino acids. Germline CDR1 MNHNS, CDR2 SASEGT. V was clipped by 6 bases and J by 4 bases, with 18 bases between them. In nucleotides, the CDR3 is TGTGCCAGCAGAGATGGCGCGTTGCCTGGCACTGAAGCTTTCTTT. This gives the protein CASRDGALPGTEAFF.

This clonotype was found many times. V is TRBV18 and J is TRBJ2-1; 7 bases agree with TRBD1. CDR1 is KGHSH and CDR2 is LQKENI in the germline V gene. J lost 6 bases, V lost 2 bases, and 4 bases had no gene match. CDR3 length: 14 residues. CDR3 nucleotides: TGTGCCAGCTCACCAGGGACAGACATCAATGAGCAGTTCTTC. Encoded protein: CASSPGTDINEQFF.

This clonotype was seen a few times. This chain uses TRBV20-1 with TRBJ2-1; TRBD2 aligns across 14 bases. The germline V gene encodes CDR1 DFQATT and CDR2 SNEGSKA (reference sequence). Losses at the gene ends were 5 bases for V and 7 bases for J; bases not matched to a gene: 13. CDR3 length equals 17 residues. CDR3 loop: CSALTGTSGSGDNEQFF. CDR3 sequence (DNA): TGCAGTGCTCTTACCGGGACTAGCGGGAGCGGGGATAATGAGCAGTTCTTC.

About this clonotype: A much more abundant neighbour one base away suggests this may be a read error. The V and J genes are TRBV14 and TRBJ2-7; either TRBD1 or TRBD2 may supply D (5 bases each). The ends were cut back, 4 bases at V and 4 bases at J, with 17 bases in the middle. Looked up from germline, CDR1 is SGHDN and CDR2 is FVKESK. The CDR3 contains 15 residues. The CDR3 DNA is TGTGCCAGCAGCCCCTGGGACGGCGTGGCTTACGAGCAGTACTTC. As protein: CASSPWDGVAYEQYF. Combining the CDR3 with reference TRBV14 and TRBJ2-7 gives the whole variable domain EAGVTQFPSHSVIEKGQTVTLRCDPISGHDNLYWYRRVMGKEIKFLLHFVKESKQDESGMPNNRFLAERTGGTYSTLKVQPAELEDSGVYFCASSPWDGVAYEQYFGPGTRLTVT.

This clonotype was observed many times. The chain links TRBV20-1 to TRBJ2-7; no definite D call. Per the germline V gene, CDR1 is DFQATT and CDR2 is SNEGSKA (reference sequence). V was shortened by 4 bases and J by 1 base, with 11 bases between the two germline ends. The CDR3 has 13 amino acids. CDR3 amino acids: CSANHGGSYEQYF. The CDR3 nucleotides read TGCAGTGCTAATCATGGCGGATCCTACGAGCAGTACTTC.

This clonotype was found many times. The chain couples TRBV10-3 to TRBJ1-1, with 7 bases identical to TRBD1. Germline lookup yields CDR1 ENHRY and CDR2 SYGVKD. V gave up 4 bases and J gave up 4 bases; unmatched junction bases: 15. The CDR3 loop spans 17 amino acids. The CDR3: CAISAPRTGADSTEAFF. In DNA, the CDR3 is TGTGCCATCAGTGCCCCTCGAACAGGGGCGGATAGCACTGAAGCTTTCTTT.

At least ten counts were recorded for this clonotype. This chain joins TRBV20-1 and TRBJ2-7, with 8 positions matching TRBD1. Losses at the gene ends were 5 bases for V and 6 bases for J; bases not matched to a gene: 12. The CDR3 has 14 residues. The germline CDR1 and CDR2 sequences are DFQATT and SNEGSKA (reference sequence). The CDR3 bases are TGCAGTGCTCCTAAATGGGGGACAGGCTCCGAGCAGTACTTC. Encoded protein: CSAPKWGTGSEQYF.

The chain uses TRBV20-1 and TRBJ2-1, with D maybe TRBD2 (6 bases). Trimming shortened V by 6 bases and J by 0 bases, and 15 bases separated the two germline ends. Germline loops: CDR1 DFQATT, CDR2 SNEGSKA (reference sequence). This CDR3 has 15 amino acids. CDR3 protein: CSALREVSSYNEQFF. The CDR3 DNA sequence: TGCAGTGCATTAAGGGAGGTTAGCTCCTACAATGAGCAGTTCTTC.

This clonotype was detected many times. Here the CDR3 DNA reads TGTGCCAGCAGCTTAGACTATAGAGACAATGAGCAGTTCTTC. Protein product: CASSLDYRDNEQFF. The rearrangement joins TRBV11-2 to TRBJ2-1; no reliable D call. The CDR3 is 14 amino acids. V lost 0 bases to trimming and J lost 5 bases, with 8 bases between them. Germline loops: CDR1 SGHAT, CDR2 FQNNGV.

By its share, this clonotype is medium-sized. The V and J genes are TRBV7-2 and TRBJ2-1; TRBD1 or TRBD2 may be the D gene (6 bases each). Trimming left V 2 bases short and J 4 bases short, with 12 bases between. The CDR3 consists of 15 residues. Looked up from germline, CDR1 is SGHTA and CDR2 is FQGNSA. CDR3 loop: CASSLLPGAYNEQFF. In DNA form, the CDR3 reads TGTGCCAGCAGCTTACTGCCGGGGGCATACAATGAGCAGTTCTTC.

At least ten counts were recorded for this clonotype. The chain links TRBV19 to TRBJ2-7, with D possibly TRBD2 on 5 matching bases. Germline CDR1 is LNHDA and CDR2 is SQIVND (reference sequence). V was clipped by 7 bases and J by 3 bases, with 19 bases between them. This CDR3 contains 15 residues. The DNA for the CDR3 is TGTGCCAGTACCCTCCTCGGGGATCGTAGCTACGAGCAGTACTTC. Encoded protein: CASTLLGDRSYEQYF.